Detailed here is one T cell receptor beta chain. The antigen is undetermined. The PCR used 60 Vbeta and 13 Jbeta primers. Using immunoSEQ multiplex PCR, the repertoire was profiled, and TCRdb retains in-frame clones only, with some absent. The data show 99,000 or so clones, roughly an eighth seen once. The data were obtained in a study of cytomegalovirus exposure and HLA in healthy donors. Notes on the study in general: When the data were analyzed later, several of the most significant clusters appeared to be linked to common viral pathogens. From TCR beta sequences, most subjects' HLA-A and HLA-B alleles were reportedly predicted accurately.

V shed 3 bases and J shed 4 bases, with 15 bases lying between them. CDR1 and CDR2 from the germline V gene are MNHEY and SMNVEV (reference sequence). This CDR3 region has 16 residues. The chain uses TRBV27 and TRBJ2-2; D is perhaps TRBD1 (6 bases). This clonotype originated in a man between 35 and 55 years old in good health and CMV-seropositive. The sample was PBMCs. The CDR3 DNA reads TGTGCCAGCAGTTTTGGGGGCAGGGTTAGCACCGGGGAGCTGTTTTTT. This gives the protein CASSFGGRVSTGELFF.